This entry features one T cell receptor beta chain sequence. These data come from a study of T cells in localized non-small cell lung cancer. Assay used: immunoSEQ multiplex PCR; TCRdb lists only in-frame clones, some missing. The sample holds over 20,000 clones, approximately 92% seen once. This CDR3 region has 13 residues. Germline V CDR1 and CDR2: SGHTA, FQGNSA. Trimming removed 4 bases at V and 2 bases at J, with 9 bases between. The sequence was obtained from a man aged 40-75 years with stage III squamous cell lung carcinoma. The sequencing used peripheral blood, collected before any cancer treatment. The genes are TRBV7-2 and TRBJ2-7; D is unresolved. The CDR3 bases are TGTGCCAGCAGCTCCGGACGGACCTACGAGCAGTACTTC. Translated, it gives CASSSGRTYEQYF.